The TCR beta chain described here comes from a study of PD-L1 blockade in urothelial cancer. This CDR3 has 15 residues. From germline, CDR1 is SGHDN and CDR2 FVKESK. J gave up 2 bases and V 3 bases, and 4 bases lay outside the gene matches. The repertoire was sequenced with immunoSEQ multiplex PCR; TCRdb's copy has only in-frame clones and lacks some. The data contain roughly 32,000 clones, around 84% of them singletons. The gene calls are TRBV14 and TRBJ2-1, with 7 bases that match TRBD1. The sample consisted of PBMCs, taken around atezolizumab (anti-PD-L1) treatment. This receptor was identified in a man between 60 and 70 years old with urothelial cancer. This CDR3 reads CASSQLGQTYNEQFF. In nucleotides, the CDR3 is TGTGCCAGCAGCCAGTTGGGACAGACCTACAATGAGCAGTTCTTC.